There are many counts of the clone carrying this T cell receptor (beta chain). The antigen is not known. Per the germline V gene, CDR1 is MNHEY and CDR2 is SVGEGT. With V trimmed by 5 bases and J by 4 bases, 8 bases remained unmatched. The CDR3 contains 15 residues. This sample is part of a study of T-cell memory formation after mild COVID-19. Each CDR3 protein is one row after TCRdb ran MiXCR on the 5' RACE reads. This table holds roughly 450,000 distinct CDR3 sequences, about 18% found once. General study results and limits: Contracting CD4+ clones lay largely in CM and EM, with CD8+ ones residing in EMRA. CD4/CD8 balance characterized clones contracting day 15 to 85, and CD4+ skew characterized later expanders.

This receptor was taken from an adult woman who had mild COVID-19 (a few samples of this study predate the infection). Cell type and time point are not known. The V call is TRBV6-2 or TRBV6-3, the J call TRBJ2-5, with TRBD1 matching 9 bases. Sequencing was performed on PBMCs or a T cell subset sorted from them (not recorded which). Here the CDR3 reads CASSAGQGDSETQYF. CDR3 DNA: TGTGCCAGCAGTGCGGGACAGGGAGATTCAGAGACCCAGTACTTC.